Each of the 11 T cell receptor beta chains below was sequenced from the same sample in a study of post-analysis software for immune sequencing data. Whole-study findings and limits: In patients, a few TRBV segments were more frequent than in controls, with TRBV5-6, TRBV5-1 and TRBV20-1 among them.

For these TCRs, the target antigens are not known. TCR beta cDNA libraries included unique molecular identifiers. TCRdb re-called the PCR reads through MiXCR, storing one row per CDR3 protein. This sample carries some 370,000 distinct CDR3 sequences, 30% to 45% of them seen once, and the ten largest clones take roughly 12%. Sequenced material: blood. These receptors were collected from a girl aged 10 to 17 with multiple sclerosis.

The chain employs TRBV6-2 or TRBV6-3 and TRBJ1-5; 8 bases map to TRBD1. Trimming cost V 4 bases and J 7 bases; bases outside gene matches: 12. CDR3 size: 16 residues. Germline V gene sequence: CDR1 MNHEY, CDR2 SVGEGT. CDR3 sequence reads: CASSSRDRGGGQPQHF. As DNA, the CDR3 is TGTGCCAGCAGTTCCCGAGACAGGGGAGGAGGGCAGCCCCAGCATTTT.

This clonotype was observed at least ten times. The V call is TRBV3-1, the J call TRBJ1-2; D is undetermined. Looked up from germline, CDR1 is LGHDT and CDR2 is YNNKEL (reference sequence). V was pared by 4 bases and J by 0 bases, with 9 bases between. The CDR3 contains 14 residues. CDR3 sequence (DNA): TGTGCCAGCAGCCCAGCCGGGCCTAACTATGGCTACACCTTC. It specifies CASSPAGPNYGYTF.

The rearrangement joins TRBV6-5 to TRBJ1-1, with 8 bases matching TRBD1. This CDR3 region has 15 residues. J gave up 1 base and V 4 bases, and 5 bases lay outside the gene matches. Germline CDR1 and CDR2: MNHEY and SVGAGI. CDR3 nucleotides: TGTGCCAGCAGTTTCACCGGGACAGGGAACACTGAAGCTTTCTTT. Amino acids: CASSFTGTGNTEAFF.

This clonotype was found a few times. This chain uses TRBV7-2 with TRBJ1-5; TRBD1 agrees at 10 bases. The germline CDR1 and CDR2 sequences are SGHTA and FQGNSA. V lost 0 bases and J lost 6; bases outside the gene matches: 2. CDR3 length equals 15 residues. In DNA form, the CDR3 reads TGTGCCAGCAGCTTAGCGGGGACAGGGGTTCAGCCCCAGCATTTT. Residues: CASSLAGTGVQPQHF.

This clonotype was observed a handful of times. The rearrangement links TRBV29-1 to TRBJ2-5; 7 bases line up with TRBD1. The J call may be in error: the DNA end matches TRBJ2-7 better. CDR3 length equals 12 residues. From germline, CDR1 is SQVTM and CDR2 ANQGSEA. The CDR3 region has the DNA TGCAGCGTTGAGGCCAGGGGGTACGAGCAGTACTTC. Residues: CSVEARGYEQYF.

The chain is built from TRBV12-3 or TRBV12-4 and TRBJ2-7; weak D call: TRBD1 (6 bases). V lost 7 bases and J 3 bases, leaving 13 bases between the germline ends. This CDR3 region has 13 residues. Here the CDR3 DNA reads TGTGCCAGCACCCTGGGGGCTCGCTACGAGCAGTACTTC. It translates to CASTLGARYEQYF.

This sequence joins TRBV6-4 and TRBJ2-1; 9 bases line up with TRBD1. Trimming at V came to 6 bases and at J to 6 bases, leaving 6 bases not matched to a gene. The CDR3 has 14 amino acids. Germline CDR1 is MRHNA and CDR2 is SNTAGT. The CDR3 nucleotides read TGTGCCAGCAGCGCCGGGACAGGGACCAATGAGCAGTTCTTC. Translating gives CASSAGTGTNEQFF.

The CDR3 spells CASSPPGQGNTEAFF. The CDR3, as DNA: TGTGCCAGCAGTCCTCCGGGACAGGGAAACACTGAAGCTTTCTTT. The V call is TRBV28, the J call TRBJ1-1, with 9 bases that match TRBD1. V dropped 5 bases and J dropped 2; count of bases not matched to a gene: 6. The V gene's germline CDR1 is MDHEN and CDR2 SYDVKM. This CDR3 has 15 residues.

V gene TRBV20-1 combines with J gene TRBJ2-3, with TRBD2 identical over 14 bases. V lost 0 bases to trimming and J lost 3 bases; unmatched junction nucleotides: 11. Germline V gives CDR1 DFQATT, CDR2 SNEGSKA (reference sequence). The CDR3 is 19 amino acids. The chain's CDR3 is CSARDLRLAGGPQTDTQYF. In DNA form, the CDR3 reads TGCAGTGCTAGAGATCTGCGACTAGCGGGGGGGCCGCAAACAGATACGCAGTATTTT.

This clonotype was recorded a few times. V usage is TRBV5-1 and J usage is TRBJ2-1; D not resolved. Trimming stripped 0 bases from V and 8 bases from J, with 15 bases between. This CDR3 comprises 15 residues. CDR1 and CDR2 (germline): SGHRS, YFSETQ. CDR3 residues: CASSLVVSGDDEQFF. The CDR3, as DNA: TGCGCCAGCAGCTTGGTGGTCTCCGGCGACGATGAGCAGTTCTTC.

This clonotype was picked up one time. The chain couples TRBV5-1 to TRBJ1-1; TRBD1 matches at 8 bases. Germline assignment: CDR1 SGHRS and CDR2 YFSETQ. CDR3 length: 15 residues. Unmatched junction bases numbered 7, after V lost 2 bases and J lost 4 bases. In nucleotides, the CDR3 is TGCGCCAGCAGCTTCACGGGACAGGAGGGCACTGAAGCTTTCTTT. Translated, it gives CASSFTGQEGTEAFF.